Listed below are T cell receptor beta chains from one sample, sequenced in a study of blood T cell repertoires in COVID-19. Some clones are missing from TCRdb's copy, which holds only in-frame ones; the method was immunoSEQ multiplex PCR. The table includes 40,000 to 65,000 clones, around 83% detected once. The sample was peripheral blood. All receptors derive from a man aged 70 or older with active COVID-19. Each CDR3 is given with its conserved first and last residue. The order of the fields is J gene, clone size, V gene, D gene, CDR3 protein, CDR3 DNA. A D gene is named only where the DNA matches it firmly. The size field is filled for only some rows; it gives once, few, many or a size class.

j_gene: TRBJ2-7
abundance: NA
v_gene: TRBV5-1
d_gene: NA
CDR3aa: CASSDQSGSGEQYF
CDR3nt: TGCGCCAGCAGTGATCAGTCTGGGAGTGGCGAGCAGTACTTC

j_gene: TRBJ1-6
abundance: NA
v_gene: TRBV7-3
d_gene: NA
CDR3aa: CASSLQGLNSPLHF
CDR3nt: TGTGCCAGCAGCTTACAGGGGCTAAATTCACCCCTCCACTTT

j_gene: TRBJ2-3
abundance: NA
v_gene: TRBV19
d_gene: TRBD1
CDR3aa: CASTPGQGPDTQYF
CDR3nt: TGTGCCAGTACCCCGGGACAGGGGCCAGATACGCAGTATTTT

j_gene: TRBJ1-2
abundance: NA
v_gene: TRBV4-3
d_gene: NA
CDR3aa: CASSQGTGSNYGYTF
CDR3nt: TGCGCCAGCAGCCAAGGGACGGGGTCTAACTATGGCTACACCTTC

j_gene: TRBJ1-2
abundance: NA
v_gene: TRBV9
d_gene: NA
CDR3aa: CASSVGVGAFYGYTF
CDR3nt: TGTGCCAGCAGCGTAGGGGTGGGGGCCTTCTATGGCTACACCTTC

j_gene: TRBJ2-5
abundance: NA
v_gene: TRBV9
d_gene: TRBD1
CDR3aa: CASSVGQGKETQYF
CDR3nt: TGTGCCAGCAGCGTAGGACAGGGTAAAGAGACCCAGTACTTC

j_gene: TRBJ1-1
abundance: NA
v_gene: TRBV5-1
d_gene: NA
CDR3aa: CASSLAHGGGTEAFF
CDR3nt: TGCGCCAGCAGCTTGGCCCACGGGGGAGGTACTGAAGCTTTCTTT

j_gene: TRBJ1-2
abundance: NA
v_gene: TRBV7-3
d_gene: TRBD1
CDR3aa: CASSHRDRGRVTF
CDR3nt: TGTGCCAGCAGCCACCGGGACAGGGGGCGAGTGACCTTC

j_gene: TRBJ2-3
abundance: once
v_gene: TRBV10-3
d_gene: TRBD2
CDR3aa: CAIATGDYTDTQYF
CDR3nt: TGTGCCATCGCCACGGGGGACTACACAGATACGCAGTATTTT

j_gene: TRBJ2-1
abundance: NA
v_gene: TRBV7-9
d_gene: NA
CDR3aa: CAIPGDPSSYNEQFF
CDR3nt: TGTGCCATCCCGGGGGACCCTTCTTCCTACAATGAGCAGTTCTTC

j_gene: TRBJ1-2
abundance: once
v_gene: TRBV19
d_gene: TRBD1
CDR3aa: CASSRTGTGRTWGGYTF
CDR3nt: TGTGCCAGTAGTAGGACCGGGACAGGTCGAACCTGGGGAGGCTACACCTTC

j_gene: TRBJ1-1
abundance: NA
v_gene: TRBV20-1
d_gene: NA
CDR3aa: CSARRVEAFF
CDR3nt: TGCAGTGCTAGGCGGGTTGAAGCTTTCTTT

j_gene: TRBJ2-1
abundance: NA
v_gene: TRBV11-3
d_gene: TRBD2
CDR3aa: CASSLDSYPRYGGDNEQFF
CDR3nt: TGTGCCAGCAGCTTAGATTCCTACCCGAGGTACGGGGGGGACAATGAGCAGTTCTTC

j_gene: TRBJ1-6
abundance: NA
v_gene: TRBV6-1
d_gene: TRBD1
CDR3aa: CASSGRQGGSNSPLHF
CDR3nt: TGTGCCAGCAGTGGCCGACAGGGGGGCTCTAATTCACCCCTCCACTTT

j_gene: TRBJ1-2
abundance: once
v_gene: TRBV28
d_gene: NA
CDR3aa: CASITGGNFYGYTF
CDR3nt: TGTGCCAGCATTACCGGGGGGAACTTCTATGGCTACACCTTC

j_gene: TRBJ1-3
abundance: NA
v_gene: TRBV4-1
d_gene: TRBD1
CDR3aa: CASSQDDRGGNTIYF
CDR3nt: TGCGCCAGCAGCCAAGATGACAGGGGAGGAAACACCATATATTTT

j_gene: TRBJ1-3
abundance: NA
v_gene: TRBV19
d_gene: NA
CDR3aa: CASSIGGGRTLSGNTIYF
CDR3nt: TGTGCCAGTAGTATAGGAGGTGGACGGACACTCTCTGGAAACACCATATATTTT

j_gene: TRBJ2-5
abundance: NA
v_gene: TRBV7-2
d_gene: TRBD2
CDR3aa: CASSSELARETQYF
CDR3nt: TGTGCCAGCAGCTCAGAACTAGCGCGGGAGACCCAGTACTTC

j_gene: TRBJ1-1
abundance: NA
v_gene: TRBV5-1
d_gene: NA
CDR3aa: CASSLAFREEAFF
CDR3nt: TGCGCCAGCAGCTTGGCGTTCCGAGAAGAAGCTTTCTTT

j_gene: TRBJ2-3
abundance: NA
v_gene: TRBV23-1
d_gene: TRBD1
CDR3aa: CASSQRTGGEYVSTDTQYF
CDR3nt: TGCGCCAGCAGTCAGAGGACAGGGGGCGAATATGTGAGCACAGATACGCAGTATTTT

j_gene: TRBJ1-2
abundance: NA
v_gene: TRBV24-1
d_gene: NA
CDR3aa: CATSAGDYGYTF
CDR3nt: TGTGCCACCAGTGCGGGGGACTATGGCTACACCTTC

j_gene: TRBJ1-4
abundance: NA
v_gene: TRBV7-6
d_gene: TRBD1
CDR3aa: CASSTSGGTGTLTAGKLFF
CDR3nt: TGTGCCAGCAGCACATCGGGGGGGACAGGGACGTTGACCGCGGGAAAACTGTTTTTT

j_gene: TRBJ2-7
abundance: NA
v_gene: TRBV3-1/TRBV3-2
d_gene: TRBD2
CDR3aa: CASSQGPAGLYEQYF
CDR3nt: TGTGCCAGCAGCCAAGGTCCAGCGGGGCTTTACGAGCAGTACTTC

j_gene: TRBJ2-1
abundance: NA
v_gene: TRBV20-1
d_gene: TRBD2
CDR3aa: CSASRLAGHNEQFF
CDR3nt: TGCAGTGCTAGTCGGCTAGCGGGGCACAATGAGCAGTTCTTC

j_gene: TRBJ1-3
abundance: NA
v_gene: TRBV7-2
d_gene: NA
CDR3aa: CATSPAGHTIYF
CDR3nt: TGTGCCACATCCCCCGCGGGGCACACCATATATTTT

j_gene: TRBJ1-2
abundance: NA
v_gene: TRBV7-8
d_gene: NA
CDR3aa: CASSAEYGYTF
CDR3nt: TGTGCCAGCAGCGCCGAGTATGGCTACACCTTC

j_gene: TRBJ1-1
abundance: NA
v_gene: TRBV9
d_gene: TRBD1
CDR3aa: CASSVYPDRGEEAFF
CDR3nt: TGTGCCAGCAGCGTATACCCGGACAGGGGTGAGGAAGCTTTCTTT

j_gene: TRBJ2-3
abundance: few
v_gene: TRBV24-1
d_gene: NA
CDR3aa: CATSDTRHITDTQYF
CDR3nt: TGTGCCACCAGTGACACCAGACACATCACAGATACGCAGTATTTT

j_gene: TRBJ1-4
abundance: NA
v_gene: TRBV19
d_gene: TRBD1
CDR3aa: CASSTGTGVGNEKLFF
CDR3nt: TGTGCCAGTAGCACCGGGACAGGGGTTGGTAATGAAAAACTGTTTTTT

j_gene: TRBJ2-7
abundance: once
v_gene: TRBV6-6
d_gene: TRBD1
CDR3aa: CASEETGNLGEQYF
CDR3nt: TGTGCCAGCGAAGAGACAGGGAATTTGGGAGAGCAGTACTTC

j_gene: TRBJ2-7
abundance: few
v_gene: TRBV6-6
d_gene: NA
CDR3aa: CASNKGIIPYEQYF
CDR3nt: TGTGCCTCCAACAAGGGGATTATCCCCTACGAGCAGTACTTC

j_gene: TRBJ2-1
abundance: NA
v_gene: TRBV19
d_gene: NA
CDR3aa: CASRQGAGAYNEQFF
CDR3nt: TGTGCCAGTAGGCAGGGTGCAGGAGCCTACAATGAGCAGTTCTTC

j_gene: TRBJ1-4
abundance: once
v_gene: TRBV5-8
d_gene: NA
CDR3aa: CASSLGGGVAVEKLFF
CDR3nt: TGTGCCAGCAGCTTGGGAGGAGGAGTGGCGGTTGAAAAACTGTTTTTT

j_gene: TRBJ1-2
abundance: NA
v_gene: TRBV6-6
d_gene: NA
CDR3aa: CASSYGGDYGYTF
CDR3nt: TGTGCCAGCAGTTACGGGGGCGACTATGGCTACACCTTC

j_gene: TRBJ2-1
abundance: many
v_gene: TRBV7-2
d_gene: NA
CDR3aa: CASSPFRAGVPYNEQFF
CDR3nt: TGTGCCAGCAGTCCATTTAGGGCAGGGGTCCCCTACAATGAGCAGTTCTTC

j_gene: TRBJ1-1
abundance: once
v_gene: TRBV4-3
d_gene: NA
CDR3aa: CASSQDLGRGEAFF
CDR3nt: TGCGCCAGCAGCCAAGATCTGGGGAGGGGAGAAGCTTTCTTT

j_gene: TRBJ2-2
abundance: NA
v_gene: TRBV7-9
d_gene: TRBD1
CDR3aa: CASSFRDRNTGELFF
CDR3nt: TGTGCCAGCAGCTTCCGGGACAGGAACACCGGGGAGCTGTTTTTT

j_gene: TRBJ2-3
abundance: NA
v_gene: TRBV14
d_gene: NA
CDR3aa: CASSQFGTDTQYF
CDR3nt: TGTGCCAGCAGCCAATTCGGCACAGATACGCAGTATTTT

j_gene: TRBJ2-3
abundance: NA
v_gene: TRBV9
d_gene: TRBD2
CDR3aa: CASSVELAGLDTQYF
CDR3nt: TGTGCCAGCAGCGTAGAACTAGCGGGGTTAGATACGCAGTATTTT

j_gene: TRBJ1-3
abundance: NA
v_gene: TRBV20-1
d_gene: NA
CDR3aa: CSASPGANGNTIYF
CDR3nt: TGCAGTGCTAGTCCAGGGGCGAATGGAAACACCATATATTTT

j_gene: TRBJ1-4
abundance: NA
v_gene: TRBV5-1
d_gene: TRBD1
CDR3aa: CASSRGTGGLGEKLFF
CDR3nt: TGCGCCAGCAGCAGGGGGACAGGGGGCCTTGGTGAAAAACTGTTTTTT

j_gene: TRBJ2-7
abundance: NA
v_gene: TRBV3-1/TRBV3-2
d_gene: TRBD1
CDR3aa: CASSQSGQGRNYEQYF
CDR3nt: TGTGCCAGCAGCCAGTCGGGACAGGGCAGAAACTACGAGCAGTACTTC

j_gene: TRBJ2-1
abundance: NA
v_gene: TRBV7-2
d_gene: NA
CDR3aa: CASSTRLAYPGGFF
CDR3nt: TGTGCCAGCAGCACCCGTTTAGCGTACCCCGGCGGGTTCTTC

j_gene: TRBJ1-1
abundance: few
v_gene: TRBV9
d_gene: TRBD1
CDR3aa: CASSEGTGVVFF
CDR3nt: TGTGCCAGCAGCGAAGGGACAGGGGTTGTTTTCTTT

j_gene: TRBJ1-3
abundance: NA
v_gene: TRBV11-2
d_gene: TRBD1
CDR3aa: CASSTGVGNTIYF
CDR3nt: TGTGCCAGCAGTACAGGGGTAGGAAACACCATATATTTT

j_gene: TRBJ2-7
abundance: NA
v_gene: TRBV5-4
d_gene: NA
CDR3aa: CASSPVSGREQYF
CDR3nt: TGTGCCAGCAGTCCAGTTTCAGGGCGCGAGCAGTACTTC

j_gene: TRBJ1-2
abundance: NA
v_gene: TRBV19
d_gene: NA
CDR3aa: CASSIGGQSTYGYTF
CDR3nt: TGTGCCAGTAGTATAGGGGGGCAGAGTACCTATGGCTACACCTTC

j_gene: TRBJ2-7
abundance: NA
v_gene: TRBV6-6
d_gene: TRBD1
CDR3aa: CASSYSRQGGAYEQYF
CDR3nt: TGTGCCAGCAGTTACTCGCGACAGGGGGGTGCCTACGAGCAGTACTTC